A single T cell receptor (beta chain) is shown here with its context. Seattle patient enrollment occurred during active infection, with longitudinal follow-up thereafter. This entry is derived from a study of blood T cell repertoires in COVID-19. In the study overall: Researchers got acute and convalescent COVID-19 samples from the United States, Italy and Spain. PBMCs, B-cell-depleted T cells, or T cells were the source of the cDNA or gDNA that made up the material.

V lost 2 bases to trimming and J lost 6 bases; unmatched junction nucleotides: 7. The CDR3 has 15 residues. The V gene's germline CDR1 is MNHNY and CDR2 SVGAGI (reference sequence). Authors' data handling: For nucleated cells, counts were estimated from reference gene primer amplification. Method: immunoSEQ multiplex PCR; TCRdb's copy keeps in-frame clones and lacks some. The D gene and trimming were derived from the DNA, and the V and J assignments and clone size from that table. The sample has a few hundred thousand clones, about 87% seen once. This chain joins TRBV6-6 and TRBJ1-5; 7 nucleotides match TRBD1. This clonotype was obtained from a woman between 45 and 60 years old with COVID-19, enrolled during active disease. Sequencing used peripheral blood. CDR3 sequence: CASSYPGQVPQPQHF. The CDR3 coding sequence is TGTGCCAGCAGTTACCCAGGACAGGTCCCTCAGCCCCAGCATTTT.